The 25 T cell receptor beta chains given below trace back to one sample, sequenced in a study of circulating CD8 cells and anti-PD-1 response in melanoma. From live CD3+CD8+TCRalphabeta+ cells, four PD-1 and/or TIGIT subsets were sorted. Each library started from around 14 ng of total RNA using the QIAseq Immune Repertoire TCR panel. From the reads, TCRdb called clonotypes with MiXCR, one entry per CDR3 protein. This repertoire shows roughly 700 distinct CDR3 sequences, 9% found once; its top ten account for over 25%. The sample in question was CD8+ T cells from PBMCs, obtained at baseline or after one month of anti-PD-1 therapy (not recorded which). Receptors originate from a human donor with melanoma.

This chain connects TRBV7-9 to TRBJ2-7; 10 bases map to TRBD1. After removal of 2 bases from V and 7 bases from J, the junction contained 11 bases not matched to a gene. The CDR3 contains 16 residues. From germline, CDR1 is SEHNR and CDR2 FQNEAQ (reference sequence). The CDR3 sequence is CASSLLAGTGDWEQYF. In DNA form, the CDR3 reads TGTGCCAGCAGCTTACTGGCGGGGACAGGGGATTGGGAGCAGTACTTC.

This clonotype ranks as medium-sized. V is TRBV27 and J is TRBJ2-7; the D gene is possibly TRBD1 (5 bases). CDR3 length: 14 amino acids. The germline gives CDR1 MNHEY, CDR2 SMNVEV (reference sequence). V was shortened by 5 bases and J by 4 bases, with 15 bases between the two germline ends. CDR3 residues: CASSPHPQVYEQYF. Written as DNA, the CDR3 is TGTGCCAGCAGTCCTCACCCACAGGTTTACGAGCAGTACTTC.

This clonotype is medium-sized (0.01 to 0.1%). The chain has TRBV24-1 and TRBJ2-6, with D possibly being TRBD2 (5 bases). Per germline, CDR1 KGHDR and CDR2 SFDVKD. This CDR3 is built from 20 residues. The ends were cut back, 1 base at V and 1 base at J, with 19 bases in the middle. The CDR3 region has the DNA TGTGCCACCAGTGATTTTGGACTGGAGTTCCTACTTTCTGGGGCCAACGTCCTGACTTTC. It specifies CATSDFGLEFLLSGANVLTF.

Sample share makes this clonotype large. The chain has TRBV27 and TRBJ2-7; TRBD1 matches at 12 bases. This CDR3 spans 20 amino acids. Germline V gene data show CDR1 as MNHEY and CDR2 as SMNVEV (reference sequence). J lost 2 bases, V lost 5 bases, and 19 bases had no gene match. The CDR3 here is CASSLGPPGQGAYPPYEQYF. The DNA for the CDR3 is TGTGCCAGCAGTCTAGGACCGCCGGGACAGGGGGCCTACCCCCCCTACGAGCAGTACTTC.

This clonotype is termed medium-sized. J is TRBJ2-1 and V is TRBV7-2; 12 bases are shared with TRBD2. V shed 3 bases and J 6 bases; nucleotides not matched to a gene: 3. Germline CDR1 SGHTA, CDR2 FQGNSA. This CDR3 has 15 residues. CDR3 residues: CASSFLAGGLNEQFF. The CDR3 DNA reads TGTGCCAGCAGCTTTCTAGCGGGGGGGCTCAATGAGCAGTTCTTC. The full variable domain, in which reference TRBV7-2 and TRBJ2-1 provide the parts outside the CDR3, is GAGVSQSPSNKVTEKGKDVELRCDPISGHTALYWYRQSLGQGLEFLIYFQGNSAPDKSGLPSDRFSAERTGGSVSTLTIQRTQQEDSAVYLCASSFLAGGLNEQFFGPGTRLTVL.

This clonotype is judged medium-sized. The chain recombines TRBV5-4 with TRBJ1-5; a possible D gene is TRBD1 (5 bases). V was trimmed by 0 bases and J by 3 bases, leaving 19 bases between them. The CDR3 has 18 residues. CDR1 is SGHNT and CDR2 is YYREEE in the germline V gene (reference sequence). The CDR3 loop is CASSLDGAPTLFNQPQHF. The DNA of the CDR3 is TGTGCCAGCAGCTTGGATGGGGCACCTACATTATTCAATCAGCCCCAGCATTTT.

In this sample, this clonotype is medium-sized. V gene TRBV25-1 combines with J gene TRBJ2-3; D call uncertain. Germline V gene data show CDR1 as MGHDK and CDR2 as SYGVNS. This CDR3 has 13 amino acids. Trimming took 5 bases from V and 2 from J, leaving 8 bases between them. The CDR3 is CASSPVFTDTQYF. DNA of the CDR3: TGTGCCAGCAGTCCCGTTTTCACAGATACGCAGTATTTT.

By sample fraction, this clonotype is large. The genes are TRBV14 and TRBJ2-7; a weak D match, TRBD2 (5 bases). V shed 0 bases and J shed 5 bases, with 14 bases lying between them. Germline CDR1 and CDR2: SGHDN and FVKESK. The CDR3 is made up of 15 amino acids. The CDR3 spells CASSQDWPTGNEQYF. CDR3 DNA sequence: TGTGCCAGCAGCCAAGATTGGCCGACCGGGAACGAGCAGTACTTC. Supplemented by reference TRBV14 and TRBJ2-7, the full variable domain reads EAGVTQFPSHSVIEKGQTVTLRCDPISGHDNLYWYRRVMGKEIKFLLHFVKESKQDESGMPNNRFLAERTGGTYSTLKVQPAELEDSGVYFCASSQDWPTGNEQYFGPGTRLTVT.

Judged by abundance, this clonotype is medium-sized. This chain joins TRBV24-1 and TRBJ2-5; 11 nucleotides match TRBD2. J gave up 4 bases and V 5 bases, and 11 bases lay outside the gene matches. Germline V lookup: CDR1 KGHDR, CDR2 SFDVKD. This CDR3 is 17 amino acids long. CDR3 sequence reads: CATSGSWLAGGLETQYF. The DNA of the CDR3 is TGTGCCACCAGTGGTTCTTGGCTAGCGGGAGGTCTAGAGACCCAGTACTTC.

This clonotype was recorded a few times. The genes are TRBV28 and TRBJ2-2, with no clear D. The V gene lost 6 bases and the J gene lost 1 base, with 3 bases spanning the gap. The length of the CDR3 is 12 residues. Germline V gives CDR1 MDHEN, CDR2 SYDVKM. The CDR3 region has the DNA TGTGCCAGCAGCCAGAACACCGGGGAGCTGTTTTTT. It codes for CASSQNTGELFF.

Judged by abundance, this clonotype is large. The chain employs TRBV25-1 and TRBJ2-7; D may be TRBD1 (5 bases). Looked up from germline, CDR1 is MGHDK and CDR2 is SYGVNS. This CDR3 spans 11 amino acids. Trimming cost V 2 bases and J 6 bases, with 5 bases left between them. The chain's CDR3 is CASSEGAEQYF. CDR3 DNA: TGTGCCAGCAGTGAAGGGGCCGAGCAGTACTTC.

This clonotype was seen a few times. The rearrangement joins TRBV20-1 to TRBJ2-1; a weak D match, TRBD2 (6 bases). CDR1 and CDR2 (germline): DFQATT, SNEGSKA (reference sequence). This CDR3 region has 14 residues. V dropped 4 bases and J dropped 4 bases, with 14 bases sitting between them. CDR3 sequence (DNA): TGCAGTGCTATGGACGTAGCGGAGTACAATGAGCAGTTCTTC. It yields the protein CSAMDVAEYNEQFF.

In this sample, this clonotype is large. This chain uses TRBV7-2 with TRBJ2-7; D gene unclear. Germline CDR1 and CDR2: SGHTA and FQGNSA. The CDR3 runs 12 residues. Trimming left V 5 bases short and J 0 bases short, with 5 bases between. The CDR3 loop reads CASSVLSYEQYF. CDR3 DNA: TGTGCCAGCAGCGTACTCTCCTACGAGCAGTACTTC.

This clonotype is large. V usage is TRBV5-5 and J usage is TRBJ2-7; no firm D call. The V and J ends lost 3 bases and 4 bases respectively, with 11 bases between them. From germline, CDR1 is SGHKS and CDR2 YYEKEE (reference sequence). This CDR3 comprises 13 residues. The DNA of the CDR3 is TGTGCCAGCAGCTCCGAGGACGGGTACGAGCAGTACTTC. This gives the protein CASSSEDGYEQYF.

A note on this clonotype: This may come from a read error, since a much larger clone is one base off. The chain combines TRBV5-6 with TRBJ1-5, with no clear D. The CDR3 length is 12 residues. Trimming cost V 0 bases and J 9 bases, with 7 bases left between them. Per germline, CDR1 SGHDT and CDR2 YYEEEE. The CDR3 sequence is CASSLGRSPQHF. The CDR3 DNA reads TGTGCCAGCAGCTTGGGTCGTTCGCCCCAGCATTTT.

This clonotype counts as medium-sized. The chain links TRBV7-8 to TRBJ2-2; D remains unclear. There are 16 residues in the CDR3. The V end lost 2 bases, the J end lost 0 bases, and 10 bases lay between the germline ends. Germline CDR1 SGHVS, CDR2 FQNEAQ. CDR3 coding DNA: TGTGCCAGCAGCTTAAGGGTGTCCGCGAACACCGGGGAGCTGTTTTTT. Residues: CASSLRVSANTGELFF.

By sample share, this clonotype is medium-sized. The gene calls are TRBV25-1 and TRBJ2-1, with 7 bases matching TRBD2. CDR3 size: 16 residues. Trimming removed 2 bases from V and 0 bases from J; junction bases left unmatched: 4. Germline V gene sequence: CDR1 MGHDK, CDR2 SYGVNS. CDR3 sequence (DNA): TGTGCCAGCAGTGAAGAGCGGGATAGCTCCTACAATGAGCAGTTCTTC. Its translation: CASSEERDSSYNEQFF.

By frequency in the sample, this clonotype is medium-sized. The chain is built from TRBV6-5 and TRBJ2-7, with D uncertain. Trimming took 8 bases from V and 4 from J, leaving 9 bases between them. The CDR3 is made up of 11 amino acids. Per the germline V gene, CDR1 is MNHEY and CDR2 is SVGAGI. The CDR3 DNA follows: TGTGCCAGCTCTGCTGGATACGAGCAGTACTTC. As protein: CASSAGYEQYF.

This clonotype is termed medium-sized (0.01 to 0.1%). V gene TRBV7-9 combines with J gene TRBJ2-7; D uncertain. Trimming took off 0 bases at V and 6 bases at J, with 6 bases between the two ends. Per the germline V gene, CDR1 is SEHNR and CDR2 is FQNEAQ (reference sequence). The CDR3 loop spans 12 amino acids. The CDR3 loop reads CASSLAFSEQYF. Written as DNA, the CDR3 is TGTGCCAGCAGCTTAGCCTTTTCCGAGCAGTACTTC.

As concerns this clonotype: This may arise from a read error, as a much more abundant clone is one base away. The chain carries TRBV28 and TRBJ2-7, with D perhaps TRBD1 (6 bases). The V gene lost 8 bases and the J gene lost 3 bases, with 14 bases spanning the gap. This CDR3 region has 13 residues. The germline gives CDR1 MDHEN, CDR2 SYDVKM. In nucleotides, the CDR3 is TGTGCCAGCGGTGCCACAGGGTTCTACGAGCAGTACTTC. The encoded protein is CASGATGFYEQYF.

Worth noting for this clonotype: This could be a read error, since a much larger clone is one nucleotide away. The chain combines TRBV20-1 with TRBJ2-7; 11 bases align to TRBD2. Germline V lookup: CDR1 DFQATT, CDR2 SNEGSKA (reference sequence). This CDR3 comprises 16 residues. Trimming at V came to 6 bases and at J to 6 bases, leaving 16 bases not matched to a gene. CDR3 loop: CSARGLAVRTTCEQYF. The CDR3 coding sequence is TGCAGTGCCCGGGGACTAGCGGTTAGAACTACCTGCGAGCAGTACTTC.

This clonotype is large (0.1 to 1%). One end of the junction fails to match germline, which may point to a read error. The chain links TRBV19 to TRBJ1-4, with unresolved D. The CDR3 extends over 14 amino acids. CDR1 LNHDA and CDR2 SQIVND come from the germline V gene (reference sequence). CDR3 sequence: CASSIQTTNEKLFF. As DNA, the CDR3 is TGTGCCAGTAGTATCCAGACAACAAATGAAAAACTGTTTTTT.

This clonotype was seen more than once but under ten times. This chain links TRBV12-3 or TRBV12-4 with TRBJ2-2; D unresolved. Between the trimmed V and J ends, which lost 6 bases and 4 bases, there was a span of 12 bases. The CDR3 totals 14 residues. Written as DNA, the CDR3 is TGTGCCAGCAGCCCCCGAGCGACCACCGGGGAGCTGTTTTTT. This sequence encodes CASSPRATTGELFF.

Judged by abundance, this clonotype is large. The chain employs TRBV19 and TRBJ2-1; D may correspond to TRBD1 or TRBD2 (6 bases each). V was trimmed by 5 bases and J by 1 base, leaving 12 bases between them. This CDR3 is built from 15 residues. The germline gives CDR1 LNHDA, CDR2 SQIVND (reference sequence). The CDR3 nucleotides read TGTGCCAGTAGTCCTACAGGGACTTCCTACAATGAGCAGTTCTTC. Translation gives CASSPTGTSYNEQFF. Full variable domain (remainder filled in from reference TRBV19 and TRBJ2-1): DGGITQSPKYLFRKEGQNVTLSCEQNLNHDAMYWYRQDPGQGLRLIYYSQIVNDFQKGDIAEGYSVSREKKESFPLTVTSAQKNPTAFYLCASSPTGTSYNEQFFGPGTRLTVL.

This clonotype is large (0.1 to 1%). This chain connects TRBV28 to TRBJ2-3; 11 bases are a match to TRBD2. Per germline, CDR1 MDHEN and CDR2 SYDVKM. CDR3 size: 17 residues. V dropped 3 bases and J dropped 1; count of bases not matched to a gene: 6. Here the CDR3 DNA reads TGTGCCAGCAGTTTCCCGGGGACTAGCGGCCGCACAGATACGCAGTATTTT. It encodes CASSFPGTSGRTDTQYF.